The 6 T cell receptor beta chains presented below share a single source sample, sequenced in a study of beta chain features in type 1 diabetes. What was sequenced were expressed TCRB transcripts, since all of the isolated RNA had been reverse transcribed. Sequencing used immunoSEQ multiplex PCR; TCRdb keeps in-frame clones, though not all of them. The table shows 300,000 to 400,000 clones, with around 8% occurring only once. Sequencing used central memory CD4+ T cells from blood. These receptors were taken from a woman aged 18-29 years in good health.

The chain uses TRBV7-9 and TRBJ2-3; 9 bases match TRBD1. The CDR3 spans 15 residues. Trimming took 6 bases from V and 1 from J; bases not matched to a gene: 5. Germline assignment: CDR1 SEHNR and CDR2 FQNEAQ (reference sequence). The DNA for the CDR3 is TGTGCCAGCAGTATACAGGGGGCCGGCACAGATACGCAGTATTTT. The encoded protein is CASSIQGAGTDTQYF.

This clone was observed a handful of times. This chain connects TRBV4-3 to TRBJ2-1; possible D gene TRBD2, 6 bases. Germline V gives CDR1 LGHNA, CDR2 YSLEER. The CDR3 has 14 residues. The V end was cut by 4 bases, the J end by 10 bases, with 17 bases between. In DNA form, the CDR3 reads TGCGCCAGCAGCCCGCGGTCTGATCGGGAGGAGCAGTTCTTC. As protein: CASSPRSDREEQFF.

The chain joins TRBV5-4 to TRBJ2-1; D is perhaps TRBD2 (6 bases). CDR3 length: 12 amino acids. Between the trimmed V and J ends, which lost 2 bases and 12 bases, there was a span of 12 bases. The germline CDR1 and CDR2 sequences are SGHNT and YYREEE (reference sequence). CDR3 bases: TGTGCCAGCAGCTTAGTGAGCGGGCCGCAGTTCTTC. Its translation: CASSLVSGPQFF.

The rearrangement joins TRBV7-2 to TRBJ2-1; 7 positions match TRBD1. Germline CDR1 and CDR2: SGHTA and FQGNSA. V was clipped by 5 bases and J by 2 bases; unmatched bases: 6. There are 15 residues in the CDR3. Written as DNA, the CDR3 is TGTGCCAGCAGCCCAATAGGGGGCCCCTACAATGAGCAGTTCTTC. Translated: CASSPIGGPYNEQFF.

This clone showed up just a few times. V and J are TRBV5-6 and TRBJ2-1; D is unresolved. Germline loops: CDR1 SGHDT, CDR2 YYEEEE. Trimming removed 4 bases from V and 8 bases from J, with 13 bases in between. The CDR3 has 13 residues. The CDR3: CASSLPGWDEQFF. In DNA form, the CDR3 reads TGTGCCAGCAGCCTCCCCGGGTGGGATGAGCAGTTCTTC.

Only a few counts were recorded for this clone. The chain recombines TRBV6-1 with TRBJ2-5; D is possibly TRBD1 (7 bases). Trimming pared 6 bases from V and 3 bases from J, leaving 14 bases between. Germline values: CDR1 MNHNS, CDR2 SASEGT. The CDR3 length is 14 residues. CDR3 protein: CASRTRGAEETQYF. The CDR3, as DNA: TGTGCCAGCAGGACCAGGGGGGCGGAAGAGACCCAGTACTTC.